This T cell receptor (beta chain) was retrieved from a study of OX40 agonist ivuxolimab in advanced cancers. Study at large: Prior anti-PD-1, anti-PD-L1 or anti-CTLA-4 therapy was allowed; 35% to 40% had some.

From germline, CDR1 is MGHRA and CDR2 YSYEKL. V shed 3 bases and J shed 12 bases, with 12 bases lying between them. The CDR3 totals 12 residues. Measured with immunoSEQ multiplex PCR; TCRdb has only the in-frame clones, and not every one. The profile covers tens of thousands of clones, with more than 80% appearing a single time and about 6.3% taken by the ten largest. The chain carries TRBV4-1 and TRBJ2-1; weak D call: TRBD2 (5 bases). The sample here was CD4+ or CD8+ T cells sorted from blood, taken in a trial of the OX40 agonist ivuxolimab. This receptor was taken from an adult with an advanced solid tumor such as melanoma, head and neck, liver or kidney cancer. CDR3 region: CASSQDLPGQFF. The CDR3 DNA sequence: TGCGCCAGCAGCCAGGACTTACCTGGGCAGTTCTTC.